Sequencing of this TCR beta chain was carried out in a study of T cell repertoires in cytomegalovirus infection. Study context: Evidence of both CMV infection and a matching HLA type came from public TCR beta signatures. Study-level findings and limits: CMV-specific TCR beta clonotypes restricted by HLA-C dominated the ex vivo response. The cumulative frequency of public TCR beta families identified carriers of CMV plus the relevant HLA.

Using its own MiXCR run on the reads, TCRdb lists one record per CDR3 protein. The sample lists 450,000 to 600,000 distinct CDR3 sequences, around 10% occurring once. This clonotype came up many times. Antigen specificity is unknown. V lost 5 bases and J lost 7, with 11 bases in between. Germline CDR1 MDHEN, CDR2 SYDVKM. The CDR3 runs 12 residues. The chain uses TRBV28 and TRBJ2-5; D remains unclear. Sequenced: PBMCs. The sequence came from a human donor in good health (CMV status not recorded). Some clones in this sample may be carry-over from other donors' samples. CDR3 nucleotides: TGTGCCAGCAGTGCCCCTATGAGGACCCAGTACTTC. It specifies CASSAPMRTQYF.